The 12 T cell receptor beta chains in this list originate from one sample, sequenced in a study of follicular helper T cells after annual influenza vaccination. Clones were sequenced by immunoSEQ multiplex PCR, and TCRdb holds only the in-frame ones, with some missing. The profile shows 27,000 or so clones, approximately 81% of them singletons. Described time point: 2014-2015 season, pre-vaccination. Sequencing used CXCR5+ CD38- circulating T follicular helper cells from blood, obtained on the day of influenza vaccination. Subset here: circulating Tfh, non-naive CD4+CXCR5+PD-1+ (ICOS+CD38+ or ICOS-CD38-). These receptors all stem from an adult who received the influenza vaccine.

The J gene is TRBJ1-1, the V gene TRBV5-5; TRBD1 agrees at 8 bases. V lost 3 bases and J lost 0; bases outside the gene matches: 1. The length of the CDR3 is 14 residues. Germline loops: CDR1 SGHKS, CDR2 YYEKEE (reference sequence). CDR3: CASSSGQVNTEAFF. CDR3 bases: TGTGCCAGCAGCTCGGGACAGGTGAACACTGAAGCTTTCTTT.

This chain connects TRBV9 to TRBJ2-1; 11 bases are shared with TRBD2. This CDR3 spans 15 amino acids. The trim removed 0 bases at V and 8 bases at J, leaving 4 bases unmatched. Per the germline V gene, CDR1 is SGDLS and CDR2 is YYNGEE. The CDR3 DNA follows: TGTGCCAGCAGCGTAGAACTAGCGGGAGAGGATGAGCAGTTCTTC. As protein: CASSVELAGEDEQFF.

The rearrangement uses TRBV4-2 and TRBJ1-6; 7 nucleotides align to TRBD1. The CDR3 contains 14 residues. V dropped 6 bases and J dropped 9; count of bases not matched to a gene: 8. Germline lookup yields CDR1 LGHNA and CDR2 YNFKEQ. CDR3 sequence: CASRHRGEGSPLHF. The CDR3 DNA reads TGTGCCAGCAGGCACAGGGGTGAGGGTTCACCCCTCCACTTT.

V gene TRBV6-1 combines with J gene TRBJ2-3; D not resolved. Trimming shortened V by 7 bases and J by 6 bases, and 11 bases separated the two germline ends. Germline V gene data show CDR1 as MNHNS and CDR2 as SASEGT. The CDR3 loop spans 12 amino acids. CDR3 protein: CASTLRRDTQYF. The CDR3 bases are TGTGCCAGCACCCTTAGGCGGGATACGCAGTATTTT.

The chain has TRBV25-1 and TRBJ2-3, with 9 bases aligning to TRBD1. Losses at the gene ends were 6 bases for V and 5 bases for J; bases not matched to a gene: 6. The CDR3 totals 14 residues. Germline CDR1 is MGHDK and CDR2 is SYGVNS. CDR3 bases: TGTGCCAGCAGCCAACAGGGGGCAGAAGATACGCAGTATTTT. Residues: CASSQQGAEDTQYF.

In this sample, this clone turned up a few times. This chain uses TRBV5-1 with TRBJ2-5, with D possibly being TRBD1 (6 bases). This CDR3 comprises 16 residues. Trimming pared 3 bases from V and 5 bases from J, leaving 20 bases between. Germline V CDR1 and CDR2: SGHRS, YFSETQ. Written as DNA, the CDR3 is TGCGCCAGCAGCTCTACAGGGACGAGCCTCACCGAGACCCAGTACTTC. It translates to CASSSTGTSLTETQYF.

The rearrangement links TRBV11-2 to TRBJ2-1, with 11 bases that match TRBD2. V trimming: 1 base; J trimming: 10 bases; junction bases outside the gene matches: 9. CDR3 length: 16 residues. Looked up from germline, CDR1 is SGHAT and CDR2 is FQNNGV. The CDR3 spells CASSLAGTSGIAEQFF. CDR3 DNA: TGTGCCAGCAGCTTAGCCGGGACTAGCGGCATCGCGGAGCAGTTCTTC.

The chain employs TRBV19 and TRBJ2-3; D is unclear. CDR1 LNHDA and CDR2 SQIVND come from the germline V gene (reference sequence). The V and J ends lost 7 bases and 1 base respectively, with 9 bases between them. The CDR3 totals 13 residues. DNA for the CDR3: TGTGCCAGTATGGCAGGCGGCACAGATACGCAGTATTTT. Encoded protein: CASMAGGTDTQYF.

The rearrangement links TRBV7-2 to TRBJ2-5, with a possible D match to TRBD1 (6 bases). This CDR3 comprises 16 residues. Deletions cut 2 bases from V and 5 bases from J, with 18 bases between. Per germline, CDR1 SGHTA and CDR2 FQGNSA. CDR3 sequence: CASSLSGRGWRETQYF. In nucleotides, the CDR3 is TGTGCCAGCAGCTTATCGGGCAGGGGCTGGCGCGAGACCCAGTACTTC. The full variable domain, completed using reference TRBV7-2 and TRBJ2-5, is GAGVSQSPSNKVTEKGKDVELRCDPISGHTALYWYRQSLGQGLEFLIYFQGNSAPDKSGLPSDRFSAERTGGSVSTLTIQRTQQEDSAVYLCASSLSGRGWRETQYFGPGTRLLVL.

The chain employs TRBV2 and TRBJ1-5; tentatively, D is TRBD1 (5 bases). The CDR3 is 14 residues long. Germline V gene sequence: CDR1 SNHLY, CDR2 FYNNEI. Trimming took 8 bases from V and 1 from J, leaving 12 bases between them. The CDR3 DNA reads as TGTGCCAGCCAGGGATTGTCGAGCAATCAGCCCCAGCATTTT. Amino acids: CASQGLSSNQPQHF.

Comments on this clone: Sequence at one end of the junction differs from germline and may be a read error. This chain connects TRBV29-1 to TRBJ2-7; TRBD2 agrees at 14 bases. The CDR3 is 16 residues long. Looked up from germline, CDR1 is SQVTM and CDR2 is ANQGSEA. The CDR3 loop is CSVEGTSGSQDYEQYF. In DNA form, the CDR3 reads TGCAGCGTCGAAGGGACTAGCGGGAGTCAGGACTACGAGCAGTACTTC.

CDR3 residues: CASSDYRGNTIYF. DNA of the CDR3: TGTGCCAGCAGCGATTACAGGGGAAACACCATATATTTT. This chain links TRBV7-2 with TRBJ1-3; D may be TRBD1 (5 bases). CDR3 length equals 13 residues. Trimming removed 5 bases from V and 4 bases from J, with 9 bases in between. The germline gives CDR1 SGHTA, CDR2 FQGNSA.